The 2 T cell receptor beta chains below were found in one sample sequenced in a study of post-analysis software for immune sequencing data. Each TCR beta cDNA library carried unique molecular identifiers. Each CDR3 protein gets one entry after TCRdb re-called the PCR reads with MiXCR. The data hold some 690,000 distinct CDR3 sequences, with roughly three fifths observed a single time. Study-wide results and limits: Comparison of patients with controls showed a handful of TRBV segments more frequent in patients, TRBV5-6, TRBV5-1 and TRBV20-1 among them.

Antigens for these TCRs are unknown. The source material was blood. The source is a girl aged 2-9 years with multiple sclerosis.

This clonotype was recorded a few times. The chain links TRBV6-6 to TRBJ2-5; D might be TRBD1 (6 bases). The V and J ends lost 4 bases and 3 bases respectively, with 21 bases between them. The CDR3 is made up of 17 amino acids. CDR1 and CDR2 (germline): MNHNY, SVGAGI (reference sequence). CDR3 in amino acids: CASSSGITGQEKETQYF. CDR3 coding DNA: TGTGCCAGCAGTTCGGGGATTACGGGACAAGAAAAAGAGACCCAGTACTTC.

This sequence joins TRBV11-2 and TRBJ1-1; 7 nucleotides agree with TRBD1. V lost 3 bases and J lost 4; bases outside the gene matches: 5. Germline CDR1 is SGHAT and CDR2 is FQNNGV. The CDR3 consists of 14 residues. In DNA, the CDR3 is TGTGCCAGCAGCTTCCAGCCAGGGGGCACTGAAGCTTTCTTT. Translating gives CASSFQPGGTEAFF.